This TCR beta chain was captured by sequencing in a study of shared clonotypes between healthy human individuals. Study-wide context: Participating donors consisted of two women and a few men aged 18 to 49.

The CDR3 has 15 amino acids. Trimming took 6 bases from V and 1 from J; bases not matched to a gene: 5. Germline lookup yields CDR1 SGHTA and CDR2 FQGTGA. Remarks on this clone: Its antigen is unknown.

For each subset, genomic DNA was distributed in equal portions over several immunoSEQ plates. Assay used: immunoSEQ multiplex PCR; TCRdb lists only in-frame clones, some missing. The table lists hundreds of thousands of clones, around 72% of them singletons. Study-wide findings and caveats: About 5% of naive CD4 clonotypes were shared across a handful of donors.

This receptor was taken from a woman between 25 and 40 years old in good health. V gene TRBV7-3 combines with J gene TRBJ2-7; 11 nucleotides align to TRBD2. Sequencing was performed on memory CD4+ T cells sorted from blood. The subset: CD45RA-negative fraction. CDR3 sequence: CASSSGTSGSYEQYF. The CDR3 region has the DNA TGTGCCAGCAGTTCAGGGACTAGCGGTTCCTACGAGCAGTACTTC.